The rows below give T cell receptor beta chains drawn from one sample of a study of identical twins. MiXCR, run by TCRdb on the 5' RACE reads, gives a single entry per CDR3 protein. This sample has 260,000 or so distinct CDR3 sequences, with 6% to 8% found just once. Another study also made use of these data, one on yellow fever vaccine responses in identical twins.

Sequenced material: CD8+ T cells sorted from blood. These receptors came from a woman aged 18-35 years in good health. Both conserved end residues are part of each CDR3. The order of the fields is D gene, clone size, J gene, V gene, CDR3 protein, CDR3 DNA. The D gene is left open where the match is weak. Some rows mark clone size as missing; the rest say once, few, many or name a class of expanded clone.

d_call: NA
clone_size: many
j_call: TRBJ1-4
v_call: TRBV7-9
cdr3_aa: CASSPGNEKLFF
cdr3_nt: TGTGCCAGCAGCCCGGGAAATGAAAAACTGTTTTTT

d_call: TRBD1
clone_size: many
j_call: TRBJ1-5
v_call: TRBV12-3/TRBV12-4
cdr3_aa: CASSFYRGGSNQPQHF
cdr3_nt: TGTGCCAGCAGTTTTTACAGGGGGGGAAGCAATCAGCCCCAGCATTTT

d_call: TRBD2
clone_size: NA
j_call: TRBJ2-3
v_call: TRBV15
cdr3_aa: CATSRDSASGRADTQYF
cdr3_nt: TGTGCCACCAGCAGAGATAGTGCTAGCGGGAGAGCTGATACGCAGTATTTT

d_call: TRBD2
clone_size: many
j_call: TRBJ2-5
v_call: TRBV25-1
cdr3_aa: CASSEYRASGSVETQYF
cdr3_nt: TGTGCCAGCAGTGAATATAGGGCTAGCGGGAGTGTCGAGACCCAGTACTTC

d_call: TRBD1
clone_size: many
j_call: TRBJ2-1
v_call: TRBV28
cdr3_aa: CASSGGQVTNEQFF
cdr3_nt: TGTGCCAGCAGTGGCGGACAGGTTACTAATGAGCAGTTCTTC

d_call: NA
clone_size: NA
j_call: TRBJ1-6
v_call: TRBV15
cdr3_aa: CATSRAAGDNSPLHF
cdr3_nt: TGTGCCACCAGCAGAGCGGCAGGGGATAATTCACCCCTCCACTTT

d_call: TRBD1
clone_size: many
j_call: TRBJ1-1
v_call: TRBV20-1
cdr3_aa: CRMDRGNTEAFF
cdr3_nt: TGCAGGATGGACAGGGGGAACACTGAAGCTTTCTTT

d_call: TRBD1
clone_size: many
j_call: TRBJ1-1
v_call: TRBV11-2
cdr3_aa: CASSFADRWDTEAFF
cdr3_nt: TGTGCCAGCAGCTTCGCGGACAGGTGGGACACTGAAGCTTTCTTT

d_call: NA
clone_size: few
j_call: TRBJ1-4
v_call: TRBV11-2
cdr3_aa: CASSAPRREKLFF
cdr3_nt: TGTGCCAGCAGCGCTCCCAGGAGGGAAAAACTGTTTTTT

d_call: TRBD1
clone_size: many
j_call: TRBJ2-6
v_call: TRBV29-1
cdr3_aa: CSVGTGDGANVLTF
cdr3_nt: TGCAGCGTGGGGACAGGGGACGGGGCCAACGTCCTGACTTTC

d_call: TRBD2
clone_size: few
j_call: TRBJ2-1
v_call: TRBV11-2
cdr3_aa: CASSSGTSEFYNEQFF
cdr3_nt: TGTGCCAGCAGCTCCGGGACTAGCGAGTTTTACAATGAGCAGTTCTTC

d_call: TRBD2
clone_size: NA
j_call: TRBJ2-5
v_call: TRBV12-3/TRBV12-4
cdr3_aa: CASRSTSGGLRETQYF
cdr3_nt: TGTGCCAGCAGATCGACTAGCGGGGGACTACGGGAGACCCAGTACTTC

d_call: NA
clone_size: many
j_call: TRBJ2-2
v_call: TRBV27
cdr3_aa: CASSLLGDTGELFF
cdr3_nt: TGTGCCAGCAGTCTCCTCGGGGACACCGGGGAGCTGTTTTTT